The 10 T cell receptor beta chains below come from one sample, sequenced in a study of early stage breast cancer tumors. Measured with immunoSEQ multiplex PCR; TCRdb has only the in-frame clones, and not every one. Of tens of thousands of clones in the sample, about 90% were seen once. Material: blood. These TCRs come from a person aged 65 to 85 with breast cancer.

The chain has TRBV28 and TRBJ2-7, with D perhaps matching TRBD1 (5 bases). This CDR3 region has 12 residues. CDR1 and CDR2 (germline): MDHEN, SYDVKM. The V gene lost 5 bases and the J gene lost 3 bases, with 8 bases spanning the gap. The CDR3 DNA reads TGTGCCAGCAGTAGTGACAGCTACGAGCAGTACTTC. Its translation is CASSSDSYEQYF.

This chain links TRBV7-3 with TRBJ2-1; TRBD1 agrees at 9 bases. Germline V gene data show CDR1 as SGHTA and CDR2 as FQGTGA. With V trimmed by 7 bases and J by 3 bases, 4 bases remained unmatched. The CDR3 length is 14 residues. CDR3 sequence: CASKGQGLYNEQFF. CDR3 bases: TGTGCCAGCAAGGGACAGGGTCTCTACAATGAGCAGTTCTTC.

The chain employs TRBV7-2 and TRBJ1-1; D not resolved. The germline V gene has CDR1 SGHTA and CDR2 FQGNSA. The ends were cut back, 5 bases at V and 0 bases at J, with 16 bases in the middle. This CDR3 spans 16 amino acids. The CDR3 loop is CASSPAYRSLNTEAFF. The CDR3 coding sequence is TGTGCCAGCAGCCCCGCCTATAGGAGTCTGAACACTGAAGCTTTCTTT.

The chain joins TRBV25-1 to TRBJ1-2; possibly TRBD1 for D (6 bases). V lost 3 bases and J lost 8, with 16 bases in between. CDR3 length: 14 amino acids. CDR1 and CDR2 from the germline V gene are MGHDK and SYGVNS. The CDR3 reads CASSDGTRKEGYTF. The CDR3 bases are TGTGCCAGCAGTGATGGGACAAGGAAAGAGGGCTACACCTTC.

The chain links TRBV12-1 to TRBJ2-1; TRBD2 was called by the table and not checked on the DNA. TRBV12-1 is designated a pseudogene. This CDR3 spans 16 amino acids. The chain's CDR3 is CASSRRLAGGLNEQFF. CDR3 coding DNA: TGTGCCAGCAGCCGGAGACTAGCGGGGGGGCTCAATGAGCAGTTCTTC.

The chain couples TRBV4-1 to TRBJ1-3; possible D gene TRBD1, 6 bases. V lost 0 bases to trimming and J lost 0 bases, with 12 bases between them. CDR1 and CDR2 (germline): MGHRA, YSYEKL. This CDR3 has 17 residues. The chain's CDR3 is CASSQEGTPSSGNTIYF. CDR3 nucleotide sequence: TGCGCCAGCAGCCAAGAGGGGACACCGAGCTCTGGAAACACCATATATTTT.

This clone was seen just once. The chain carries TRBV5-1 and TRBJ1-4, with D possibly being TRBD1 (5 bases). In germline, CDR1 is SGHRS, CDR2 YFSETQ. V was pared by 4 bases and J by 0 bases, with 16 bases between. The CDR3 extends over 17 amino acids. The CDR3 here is CASSTSPGGSTNEKLFF. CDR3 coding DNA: TGCGCCAGCAGCACCTCGCCGGGGGGTTCAACTAATGAAAAACTGTTTTTT.

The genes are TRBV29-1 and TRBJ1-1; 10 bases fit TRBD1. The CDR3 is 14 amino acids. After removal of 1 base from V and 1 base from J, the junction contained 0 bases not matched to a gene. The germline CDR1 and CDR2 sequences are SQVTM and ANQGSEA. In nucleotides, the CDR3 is TGCAGCGTTGAAGGGACAGGGGGGAACACTGAAGCTTTCTTT. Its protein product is CSVEGTGGNTEAFF. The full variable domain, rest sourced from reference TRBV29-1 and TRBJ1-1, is SAVISQKPSRDICQRGTSLTIQCQVDSQVTMMFWYRQQPGQSLTLIATANQGSEATYESGFVIDKFPISRPNLTFSTLTVSNMSPEDSSIYLCSVEGTGGNTEAFFGQGTRLTVV.

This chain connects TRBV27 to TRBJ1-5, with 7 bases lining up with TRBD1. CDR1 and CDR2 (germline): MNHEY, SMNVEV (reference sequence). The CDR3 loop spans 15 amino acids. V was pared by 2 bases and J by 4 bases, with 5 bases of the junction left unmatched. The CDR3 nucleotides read TGTGCCAGCAGTTTAACTCAGGGGGTAAATCAGCCCCAGCATTTT. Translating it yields CASSLTQGVNQPQHF.

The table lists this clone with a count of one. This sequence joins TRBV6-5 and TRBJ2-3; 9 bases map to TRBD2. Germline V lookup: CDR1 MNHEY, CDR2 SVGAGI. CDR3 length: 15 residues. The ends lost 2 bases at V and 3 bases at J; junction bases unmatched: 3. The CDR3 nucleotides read TGTGCCAGCAGTTACCGGGCGGGAGGGACAGATACGCAGTATTTT. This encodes CASSYRAGGTDTQYF.